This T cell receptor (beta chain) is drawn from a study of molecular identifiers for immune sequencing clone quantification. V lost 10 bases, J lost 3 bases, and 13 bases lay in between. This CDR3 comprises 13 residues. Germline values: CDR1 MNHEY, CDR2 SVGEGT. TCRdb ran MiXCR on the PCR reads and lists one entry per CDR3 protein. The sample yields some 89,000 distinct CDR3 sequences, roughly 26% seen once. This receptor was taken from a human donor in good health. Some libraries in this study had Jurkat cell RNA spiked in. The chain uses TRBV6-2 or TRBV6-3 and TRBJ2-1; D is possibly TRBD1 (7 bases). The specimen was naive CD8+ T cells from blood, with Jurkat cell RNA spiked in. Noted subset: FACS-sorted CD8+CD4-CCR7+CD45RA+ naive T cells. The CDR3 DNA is TGTGCCACCAGGGGGGAGAACTACAATGAGCAGTTCTTC. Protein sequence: CATRGENYNEQFF.